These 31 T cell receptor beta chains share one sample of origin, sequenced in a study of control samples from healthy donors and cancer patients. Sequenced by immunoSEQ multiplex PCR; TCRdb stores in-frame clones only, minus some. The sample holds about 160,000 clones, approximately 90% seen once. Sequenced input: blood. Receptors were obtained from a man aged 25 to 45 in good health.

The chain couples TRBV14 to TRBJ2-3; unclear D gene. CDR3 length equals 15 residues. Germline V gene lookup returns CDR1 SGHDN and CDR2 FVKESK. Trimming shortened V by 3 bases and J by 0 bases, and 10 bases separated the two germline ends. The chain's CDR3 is CASSQRWASTDTQYF. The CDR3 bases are TGTGCCAGCAGCCAGAGGTGGGCTAGCACAGATACGCAGTATTTT.

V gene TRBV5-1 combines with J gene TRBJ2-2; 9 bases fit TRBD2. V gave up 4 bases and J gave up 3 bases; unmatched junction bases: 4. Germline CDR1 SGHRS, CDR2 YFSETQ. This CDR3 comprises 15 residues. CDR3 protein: CASSTSSGDTGELFF. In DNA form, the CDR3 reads TGCGCCAGCAGCACCTCTAGCGGGGACACCGGGGAGCTGTTTTTT.

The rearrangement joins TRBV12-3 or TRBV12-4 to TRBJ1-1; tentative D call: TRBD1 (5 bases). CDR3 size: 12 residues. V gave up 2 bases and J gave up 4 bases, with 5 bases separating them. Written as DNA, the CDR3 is TGTGCCAGCAGTTTAAGGGGCACTGAAGCTTTCTTT. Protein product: CASSLRGTEAFF.

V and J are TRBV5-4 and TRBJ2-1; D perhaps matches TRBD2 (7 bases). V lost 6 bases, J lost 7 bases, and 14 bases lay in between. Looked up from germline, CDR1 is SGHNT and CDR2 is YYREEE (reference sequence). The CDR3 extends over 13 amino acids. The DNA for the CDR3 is TGTGCCAGCACCCCGGGGGGCCCTAATGAGCAGTTCTTC. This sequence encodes CASTPGGPNEQFF.

CDR3 sequence (DNA): TGTGCCAGCAGCGCGACTCCCGAGAGGAACTATGGCTACACCTTC. It specifies CASSATPERNYGYTF. The J gene is TRBJ1-2, the V gene TRBV7-3, with D unresolved. The CDR3 loop spans 15 amino acids. Germline V gene data show CDR1 as SGHTA and CDR2 as FQGTGA. The ends were cut back, 5 bases at V and 2 bases at J, with 15 bases in the middle.

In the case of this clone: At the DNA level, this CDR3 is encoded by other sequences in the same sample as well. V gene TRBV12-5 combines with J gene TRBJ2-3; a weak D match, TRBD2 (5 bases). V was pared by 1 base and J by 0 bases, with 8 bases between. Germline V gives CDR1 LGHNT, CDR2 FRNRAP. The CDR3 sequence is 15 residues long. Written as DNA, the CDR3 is TGTGCTAGTGGTTTGGGACTAACTAGCACAGATACGCAGTATTTT. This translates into CASGLGLTSTDTQYF.

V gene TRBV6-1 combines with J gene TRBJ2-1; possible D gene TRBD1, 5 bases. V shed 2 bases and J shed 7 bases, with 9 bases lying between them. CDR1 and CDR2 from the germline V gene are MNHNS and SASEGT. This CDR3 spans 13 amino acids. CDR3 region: CASSESGRNEQFF. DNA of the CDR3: TGTGCCAGCAGTGAATCAGGGCGAAATGAGCAGTTCTTC.

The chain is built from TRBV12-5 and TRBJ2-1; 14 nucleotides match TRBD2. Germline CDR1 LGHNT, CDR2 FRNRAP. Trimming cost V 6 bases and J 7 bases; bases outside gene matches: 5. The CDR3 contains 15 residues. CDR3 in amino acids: CASGRGLAGVNEQFF. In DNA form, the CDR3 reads TGTGCTAGTGGACGGGGACTAGCGGGAGTTAATGAGCAGTTCTTC.

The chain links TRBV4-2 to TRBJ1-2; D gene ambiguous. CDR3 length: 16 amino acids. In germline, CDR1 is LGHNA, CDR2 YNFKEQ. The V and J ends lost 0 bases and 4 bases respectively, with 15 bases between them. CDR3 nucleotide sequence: TGTGCCAGCAGCCAAGAGGCGAACCTCCCGGCCTATGGCTACACCTTC. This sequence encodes CASSQEANLPAYGYTF.

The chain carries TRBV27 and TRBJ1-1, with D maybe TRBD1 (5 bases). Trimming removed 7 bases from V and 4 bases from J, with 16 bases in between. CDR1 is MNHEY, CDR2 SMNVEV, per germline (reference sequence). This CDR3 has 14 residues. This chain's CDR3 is CASTSLGGGTEAFF. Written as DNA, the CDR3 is TGTGCCAGCACCTCATTGGGGGGGGGCACTGAAGCTTTCTTT.

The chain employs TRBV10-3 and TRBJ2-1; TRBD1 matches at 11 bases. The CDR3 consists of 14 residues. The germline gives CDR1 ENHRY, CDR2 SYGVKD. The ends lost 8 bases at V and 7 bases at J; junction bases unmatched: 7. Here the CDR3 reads CAIHPGQGGNEQFF. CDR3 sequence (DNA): TGTGCCATCCACCCGGGACAGGGGGGGAATGAGCAGTTCTTC.

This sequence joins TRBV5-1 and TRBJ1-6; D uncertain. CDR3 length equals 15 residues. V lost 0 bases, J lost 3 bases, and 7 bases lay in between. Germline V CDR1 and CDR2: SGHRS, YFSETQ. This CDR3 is CASSLVGDYNSPLHF. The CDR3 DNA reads TGCGCCAGCAGCTTGGTCGGTGACTATAATTCACCCCTCCACTTT.

CDR3 sequence: CASSSSSGAYEQYF. DNA for the CDR3: TGTGCCAGCAGCTCCTCCAGCGGAGCCTACGAGCAGTACTTC. The J gene is TRBJ2-7, the V gene TRBV7-8; TRBD2 might be the D (5 bases). Trimming left V 4 bases short and J 2 bases short, with 12 bases between. CDR1 is SGHVS and CDR2 is FQNEAQ in the germline V gene. There are 14 residues in the CDR3.

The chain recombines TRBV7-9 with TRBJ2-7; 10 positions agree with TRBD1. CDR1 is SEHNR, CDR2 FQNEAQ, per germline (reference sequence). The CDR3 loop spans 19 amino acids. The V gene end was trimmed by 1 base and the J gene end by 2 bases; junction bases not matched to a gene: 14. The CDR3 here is CASSLDWGWGQGSPYEQYF. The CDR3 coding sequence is TGTGCCAGCAGCTTAGATTGGGGGTGGGGACAGGGGAGCCCCTACGAGCAGTACTTC.

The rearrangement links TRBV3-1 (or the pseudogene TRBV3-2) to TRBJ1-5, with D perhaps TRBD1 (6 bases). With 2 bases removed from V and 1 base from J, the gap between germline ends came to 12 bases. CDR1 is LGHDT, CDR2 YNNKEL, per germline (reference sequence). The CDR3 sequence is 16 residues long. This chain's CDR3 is CASSQSTGRSNQPQHF. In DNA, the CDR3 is TGTGCCAGCAGCCAATCGACAGGACGGAGCAATCAGCCCCAGCATTTT.

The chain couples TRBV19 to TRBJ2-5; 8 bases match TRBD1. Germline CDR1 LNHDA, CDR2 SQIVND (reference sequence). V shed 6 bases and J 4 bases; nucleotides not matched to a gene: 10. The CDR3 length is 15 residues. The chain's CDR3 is CASRDRGAGLETQYF. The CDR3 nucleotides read TGTGCCAGTAGAGACAGGGGCGCTGGTTTAGAGACCCAGTACTTC.

CDR3 sequence reads: CASSTGKYEQFF. The CDR3 region has the DNA TGTGCCAGTAGCACAGGGAAGTACGAGCAGTTCTTC. J is TRBJ2-1 and V is TRBV19, with D possibly TRBD1 on 6 matching bases. Trimming shortened V by 6 bases and J by 10 bases, and 13 bases separated the two germline ends. The V gene's germline CDR1 is LNHDA and CDR2 SQIVND (reference sequence). The CDR3 loop spans 12 amino acids.

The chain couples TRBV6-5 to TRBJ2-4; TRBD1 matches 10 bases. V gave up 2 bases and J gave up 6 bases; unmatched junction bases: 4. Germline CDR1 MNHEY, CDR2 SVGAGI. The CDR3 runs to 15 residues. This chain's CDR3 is CASSYGTGAPNIQYF. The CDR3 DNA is TGTGCCAGCAGTTACGGGACAGGGGCCCCAAACATTCAGTACTTC.

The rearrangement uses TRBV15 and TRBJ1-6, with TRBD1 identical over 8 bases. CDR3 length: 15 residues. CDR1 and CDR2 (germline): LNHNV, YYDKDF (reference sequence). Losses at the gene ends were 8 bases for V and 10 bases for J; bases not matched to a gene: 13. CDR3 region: CATAEAGGAGSPLHF. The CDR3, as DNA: TGTGCCACCGCAGAGGCAGGGGGCGCAGGATCACCCCTCCACTTT.

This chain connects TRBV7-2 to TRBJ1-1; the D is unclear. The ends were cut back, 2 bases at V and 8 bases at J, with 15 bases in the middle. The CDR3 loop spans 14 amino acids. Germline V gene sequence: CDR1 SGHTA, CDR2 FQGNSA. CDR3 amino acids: CASSLSSPQTEAFF. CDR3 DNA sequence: TGTGCCAGCAGCTTAAGTTCCCCCCAAACGGAAGCTTTCTTT.

The CDR3 is CASSGGASNEQFF. CDR3 DNA: TGTGCCAGCAGTGGGGGGGCATCGAATGAGCAGTTCTTC. The chain carries TRBV6-4 and TRBJ2-1; possibly TRBD1 or TRBD2 for D (6 bases each). This CDR3 has 13 residues. Trimming took off 4 bases at V and 7 bases at J, with 11 bases between the two ends. Per the germline V gene, CDR1 is MRHNA and CDR2 is SNTAGT.

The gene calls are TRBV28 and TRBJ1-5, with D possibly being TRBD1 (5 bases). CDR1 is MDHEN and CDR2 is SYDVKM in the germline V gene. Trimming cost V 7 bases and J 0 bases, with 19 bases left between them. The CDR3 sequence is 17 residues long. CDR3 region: CASMGRVGLYSNQPQHF. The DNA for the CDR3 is TGTGCCAGCATGGGGCGGGTAGGGCTCTATAGCAATCAGCCCCAGCATTTT.

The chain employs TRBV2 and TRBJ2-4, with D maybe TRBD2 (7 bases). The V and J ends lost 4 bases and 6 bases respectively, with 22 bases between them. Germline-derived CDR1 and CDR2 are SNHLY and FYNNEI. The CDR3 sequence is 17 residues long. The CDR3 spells CASSGSMGGATGNIQYF. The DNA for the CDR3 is TGTGCCAGCAGTGGTTCCATGGGGGGGGCAACTGGAAACATTCAGTACTTC.

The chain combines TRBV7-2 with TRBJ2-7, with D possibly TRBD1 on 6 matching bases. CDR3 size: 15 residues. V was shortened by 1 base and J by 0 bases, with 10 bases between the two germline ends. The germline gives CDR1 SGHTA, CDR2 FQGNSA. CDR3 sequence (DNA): TGTGCCAGCAGCTTAGATGGGGGCAGCTCCTACGAGCAGTACTTC. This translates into CASSLDGGSSYEQYF.

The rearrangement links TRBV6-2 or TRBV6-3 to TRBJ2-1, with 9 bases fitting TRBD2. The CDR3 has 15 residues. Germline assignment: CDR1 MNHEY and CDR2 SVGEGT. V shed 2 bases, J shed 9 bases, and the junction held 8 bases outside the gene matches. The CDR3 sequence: CASSYPGLAGAEQFF. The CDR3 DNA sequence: TGTGCCAGCAGTTACCCGGGACTAGCTGGGGCTGAGCAGTTCTTC.

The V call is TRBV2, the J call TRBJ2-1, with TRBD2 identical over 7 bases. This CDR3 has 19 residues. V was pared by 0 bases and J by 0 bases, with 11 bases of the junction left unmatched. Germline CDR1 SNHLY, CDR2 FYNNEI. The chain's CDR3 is CASSEAFRGDPSSYNEQFF. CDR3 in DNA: TGTGCCAGCAGTGAAGCTTTCCGGGGGGATCCGAGCTCCTACAATGAGCAGTTCTTC. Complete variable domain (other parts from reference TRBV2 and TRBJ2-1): EPEVTQTPSHQVTQMGQEVILRCVPISNHLYFYWYRQILGQKVEFLVSFYNNEISEKSEIFDDQFSVERPDGSNFTLKIRSTKLEDSAMYFCASSEAFRGDPSSYNEQFFGPGTRLTVL.

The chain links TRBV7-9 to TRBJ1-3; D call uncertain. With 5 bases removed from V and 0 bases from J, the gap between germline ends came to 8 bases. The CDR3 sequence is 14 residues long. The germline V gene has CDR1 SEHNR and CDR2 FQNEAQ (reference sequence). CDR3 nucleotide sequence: TGTGCCAGCAGCGACGGGATCTCTGGAAACACCATATATTTT. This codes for CASSDGISGNTIYF.

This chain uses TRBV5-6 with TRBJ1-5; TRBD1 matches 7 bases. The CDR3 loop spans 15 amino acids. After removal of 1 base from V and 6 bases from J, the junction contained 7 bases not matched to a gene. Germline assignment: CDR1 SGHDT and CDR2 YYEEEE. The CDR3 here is CASSLYTGVGQPQHF. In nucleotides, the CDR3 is TGTGCCAGCAGCTTGTATACAGGGGTGGGTCAGCCCCAGCATTTT.

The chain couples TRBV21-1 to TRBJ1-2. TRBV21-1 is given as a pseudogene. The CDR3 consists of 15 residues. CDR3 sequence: CASTNVRLENYGYTF. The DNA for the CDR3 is TGTGCCAGCACTAATGTGAGACTGGAGAACTATGGCTACACCTTC.

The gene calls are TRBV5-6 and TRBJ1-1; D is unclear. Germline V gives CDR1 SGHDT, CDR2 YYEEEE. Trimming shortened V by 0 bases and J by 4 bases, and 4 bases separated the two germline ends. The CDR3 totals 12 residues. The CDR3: CASSLEATEAFF. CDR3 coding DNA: TGTGCCAGCAGCTTGGAGGCCACTGAAGCTTTCTTT.

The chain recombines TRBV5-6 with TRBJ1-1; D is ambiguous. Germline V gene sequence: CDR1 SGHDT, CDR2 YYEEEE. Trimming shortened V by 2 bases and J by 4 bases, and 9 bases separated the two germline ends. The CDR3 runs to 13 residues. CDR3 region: CASSFPPTTEAFF. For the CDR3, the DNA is TGTGCCAGCAGCTTCCCCCCCACCACTGAAGCTTTCTTT.